This is a list of T cell receptor beta chains from one sample in a study of cytomegalovirus exposure and HLA in healthy donors. Sequencing was performed with immunoSEQ multiplex PCR; in TCRdb, only in-frame clones are kept and a portion is missing. The sample holds about 96,000 clones; approximately 80% are singletons and the top ten take approximately 3%. Sequenced sample: PBMCs. The receptors were gathered from a man aged 25-45 years in good health and CMV-seronegative. The CDR3 runs from the conserved cysteine through the conserved F or W. Fields, in order: clone size, V gene, J gene, D gene, CDR3 DNA, CDR3 protein. D genes are given only for firm matches. The size field is filled for only some rows; it gives once, few, many or a size class.

clone_size: .; v_call: TRBV7-2; j_call: TRBJ2-2; d_call: TRBD2; cdr3_nt: TGTGCCAGCAAGTTAGGCGGGGGGGCCACCGGGGAGCTGTTTTTT; cdr3_aa: CASKLGGGATGELFF
clone_size: .; v_call: TRBV4-3; j_call: TRBJ1-2; d_call: .; cdr3_nt: TGCGCCAGCAGCCAAGATTTGCCAGGGGTCGTTAACTATGGCTACACCTTC; cdr3_aa: CASSQDLPGVVNYGYTF
clone_size: few; v_call: TRBV6-4; j_call: TRBJ2-2; d_call: .; cdr3_nt: TGTGCCAGCAGTGACTCGGCCACCGGGGAGCTGTTTTTT; cdr3_aa: CASSDSATGELFF
clone_size: once; v_call: TRBV27; j_call: TRBJ1-2; d_call: .; cdr3_nt: TGTGCCAGCGGCAACAGATTTTATGGCTACACCTTC; cdr3_aa: CASGNRFYGYTF
clone_size: .; v_call: TRBV9; j_call: TRBJ2-1; d_call: TRBD2; cdr3_nt: TGTGCCAGCAGCCCCCGGGGGCTAGCGGGCTACAATGAGCAGTTCTTC; cdr3_aa: CASSPRGLAGYNEQFF
clone_size: .; v_call: TRBV9; j_call: TRBJ2-3; d_call: .; cdr3_nt: TGTGCCAGCAGCGTAGAAGACTCACGCACAGATACGCAGTATTTT; cdr3_aa: CASSVEDSRTDTQYF
clone_size: once; v_call: TRBV13; j_call: TRBJ2-7; d_call: .; cdr3_nt: TGTGCCAGCAGCTTAGACTCGCGGGGGCGCCACTCCTACGAGCAGTACTTC; cdr3_aa: CASSLDSRGRHSYEQYF
clone_size: once; v_call: TRBV4-1; j_call: TRBJ2-7; d_call: .; cdr3_nt: TGCGCCAGCAGCCAAGTTGAGAGAAACGAGCAGTACTTC; cdr3_aa: CASSQVERNEQYF
clone_size: .; v_call: TRBV29-1; j_call: TRBJ1-1; d_call: .; cdr3_nt: TGCAGCGTTGACCAGGGCTTGGGCACTGAAGCTTTCTTT; cdr3_aa: CSVDQGLGTEAFF
clone_size: few; v_call: TRBV19; j_call: TRBJ2-1; d_call: .; cdr3_nt: TGTGCCAGTACCCAAAAGGAGTACAATGAGCAGTTCTTC; cdr3_aa: CASTQKEYNEQFF
clone_size: .; v_call: TRBV6-5; j_call: TRBJ1-3; d_call: .; cdr3_nt: TGTGCCAGCAGTTACGCTTGGCAGGTTGGAAACACCATATATTTT; cdr3_aa: CASSYAWQVGNTIYF
clone_size: .; v_call: TRBV2; j_call: TRBJ2-1; d_call: .; cdr3_nt: TGTGCCAGCAAACCTACGGTCGGGAAAAATTGGCAGTTCTTC; cdr3_aa: CASKPTVGKNWQFF
clone_size: .; v_call: TRBV28; j_call: TRBJ2-7; d_call: TRBD1; cdr3_nt: TGTGCCAGCAGTCCACCGACAGGGTTTCACGAGCAGTACTTC; cdr3_aa: CASSPPTGFHEQYF
clone_size: .; v_call: TRBV7-9; j_call: TRBJ2-2; d_call: TRBD1; cdr3_nt: TGTGCCAGCAGCTTCTTGGGACAGGCGAACACCGGGGAGCTGTTTTTT; cdr3_aa: CASSFLGQANTGELFF
clone_size: .; v_call: TRBV6-5; j_call: TRBJ1-2; d_call: TRBD1; cdr3_nt: TGTGCCAGCAGTTCCCAGGGGGCTGGCTATGGCTACACCTTC; cdr3_aa: CASSSQGAGYGYTF
clone_size: .; v_call: TRBV7-9; j_call: TRBJ2-7; d_call: .; cdr3_nt: TGTGCCAGCAGCTTAGACGGCGGGGCCTACGAGCAGTACTTC; cdr3_aa: CASSLDGGAYEQYF
clone_size: .; v_call: TRBV10-3; j_call: TRBJ2-3; d_call: .; cdr3_nt: TGTGCCATCAACGGGGGTGGGACAGATACGCAGTATTTT; cdr3_aa: CAINGGGTDTQYF
clone_size: .; v_call: TRBV4-3; j_call: TRBJ1-3; d_call: .; cdr3_nt: TGCGCCAGCAGCCAAGCCCAGGGGATCGGAAACACCATATATTTT; cdr3_aa: CASSQAQGIGNTIYF
clone_size: .; v_call: TRBV19; j_call: TRBJ1-2; d_call: .; cdr3_nt: TGTGCCAGTAGGACAGATCCTAACTATGGCTACACCTTC; cdr3_aa: CASRTDPNYGYTF
clone_size: .; v_call: TRBV9; j_call: TRBJ1-5; d_call: .; cdr3_nt: TGTGCCAGCAGCGGCGAGCCGGGGGACCAGCCCCAGCATTTT; cdr3_aa: CASSGEPGDQPQHF
clone_size: .; v_call: TRBV18; j_call: TRBJ1-1; d_call: .; cdr3_nt: TGTGCCAGCTCACCACGAGAAGGGGAATGGGACACTGAAGCTTTCTTT; cdr3_aa: CASSPREGEWDTEAFF
clone_size: .; v_call: TRBV2; j_call: TRBJ2-1; d_call: TRBD2; cdr3_nt: TGTGCCAGCAGTCAGCTAGCGGGGGGCCGCAATGAGCAGTTCTTC; cdr3_aa: CASSQLAGGRNEQFF
clone_size: few; v_call: TRBV5-1; j_call: TRBJ2-5; d_call: .; cdr3_nt: TGCGCCAGCAGAACGGGACTTCAAGAGACCCAGTACTTC; cdr3_aa: CASRTGLQETQYF
clone_size: .; v_call: TRBV2; j_call: TRBJ1-6; d_call: TRBD1; cdr3_nt: TGTGCCAGCAGCGGGACAGCAGGTTCACCCCTCCACTTT; cdr3_aa: CASSGTAGSPLHF
clone_size: .; v_call: TRBV6-1; j_call: TRBJ1-5; d_call: TRBD1; cdr3_nt: TGTGCCAGCAGTGATGGGGCAGGGGGGAAAAATCAGCCCCAGCATTTT; cdr3_aa: CASSDGAGGKNQPQHF
clone_size: once; v_call: TRBV25-1; j_call: TRBJ1-2; d_call: TRBD1; cdr3_nt: TGTGCCAGCAGTGGTACGGACAGGGGAACAGACGGCTACACCTTC; cdr3_aa: CASSGTDRGTDGYTF
clone_size: .; v_call: TRBV27; j_call: TRBJ1-2; d_call: .; cdr3_nt: TGTGCCAGCAGTGGGGCCGACATTTTTGGCTACACCTTC; cdr3_aa: CASSGADIFGYTF
clone_size: .; v_call: TRBV11-3; j_call: TRBJ1-2; d_call: .; cdr3_nt: TGTGCCAGCACCTCCGGGGTGGAAGGCTACACCTTC; cdr3_aa: CASTSGVEGYTF
clone_size: .; v_call: TRBV7-9; j_call: TRBJ2-7; d_call: .; cdr3_nt: TGTGCCAGCAGCCTAAGCTCAAATACCTACGAGCAGTACTTC; cdr3_aa: CASSLSSNTYEQYF
clone_size: .; v_call: TRBV28; j_call: TRBJ1-6; d_call: .; cdr3_nt: TGTGCCAGCAGTTTGCAGGACCCTGTATTGGGAGCCCTCCACTTT; cdr3_aa: CASSLQDPVLGALHF
clone_size: .; v_call: TRBV5-4; j_call: TRBJ2-7; d_call: TRBD1; cdr3_nt: TGTGCCAGCAGCATCTCGGACAGGGGGCTCCTCTACGAGCAGTACTTC; cdr3_aa: CASSISDRGLLYEQYF
clone_size: .; v_call: TRBV11-3; j_call: TRBJ2-4; d_call: TRBD1; cdr3_nt: TGTGCCAGCACAGGGGGCGCCGAGTTTAGGAACATTCAGTACTTC; cdr3_aa: CASTGGAEFRNIQYF
clone_size: .; v_call: TRBV19; j_call: TRBJ1-2; d_call: TRBD1; cdr3_nt: TGTGCCAGTAGTACGCATCCAGACAGGGGGACTGGCTACACCTTC; cdr3_aa: CASSTHPDRGTGYTF
clone_size: .; v_call: TRBV5-8; j_call: TRBJ2-3; d_call: .; cdr3_nt: TGTGCCAGCAGCCCTCTCGGAGGGTTAACGAGCACAGATACGCAGTATTTT; cdr3_aa: CASSPLGGLTSTDTQYF
clone_size: .; v_call: TRBV7-2; j_call: TRBJ1-5; d_call: .; cdr3_nt: TGTGCCAGCAGCTCAGGGGAGCAGCCCCAGCATTTT; cdr3_aa: CASSSGEQPQHF
clone_size: .; v_call: TRBV27; j_call: TRBJ1-5; d_call: .; cdr3_nt: TGTGCCAGCAGTCAGGGGCCCAATCAGCCCCAGCATTTT; cdr3_aa: CASSQGPNQPQHF
clone_size: few; v_call: TRBV27; j_call: TRBJ2-7; d_call: TRBD1; cdr3_nt: TGTGCCAGCACTCTCACAGGGGGCTCCTACGAGCAGTACTTC; cdr3_aa: CASTLTGGSYEQYF
clone_size: .; v_call: TRBV28; j_call: TRBJ1-5; d_call: .; cdr3_nt: TGTGCCAGCAGTTTAGTCCCAGGGGCGCCTAGCAATCAGCCCCAGCATTTT; cdr3_aa: CASSLVPGAPSNQPQHF
clone_size: .; v_call: TRBV5-1; j_call: TRBJ2-1; d_call: TRBD2; cdr3_nt: TGCGCCAGCAGCTTGGCCCCAATTAGCGGGGGGTTGTCCTACAATGAGCAGTTCTTC; cdr3_aa: CASSLAPISGGLSYNEQFF
clone_size: .; v_call: TRBV7-2; j_call: TRBJ1-6; d_call: .; cdr3_nt: TGTGCCAGCAGCTCCATCCTAACTAATTATAATTCACCCCTCCACTTT; cdr3_aa: CASSSILTNYNSPLHF
clone_size: .; v_call: TRBV28; j_call: TRBJ2-1; d_call: TRBD2; cdr3_nt: TGTGCCAGCACCATTGGGCTAGCGGGGGGAGTTTCCTACAATGAGCAGTTCTTC; cdr3_aa: CASTIGLAGGVSYNEQFF
clone_size: .; v_call: TRBV18; j_call: TRBJ1-6; d_call: TRBD1; cdr3_nt: TGTGCCAGCTCAGGACAGGAAGGCCGCGGATCCCTCCACTTT; cdr3_aa: CASSGQEGRGSLHF
clone_size: .; v_call: TRBV5-1; j_call: TRBJ2-3; d_call: .; cdr3_nt: TGCGCCAGCAGCGCGGCAGGCACAGATACGCAGTATTTT; cdr3_aa: CASSAAGTDTQYF
clone_size: .; v_call: TRBV7-6; j_call: TRBJ2-2; d_call: .; cdr3_nt: TGTGCCAGCAGCTTATCTGACACCGGGGAGCTGTTTTTT; cdr3_aa: CASSLSDTGELFF
clone_size: medium-sized; v_call: TRBV7-9; j_call: TRBJ1-5; d_call: .; cdr3_nt: TGTGCCAGCAGCTTAGAAGGGGGCAATCAGCCCCAGCATTTT; cdr3_aa: CASSLEGGNQPQHF
clone_size: .; v_call: TRBV14; j_call: TRBJ1-6; d_call: TRBD1; cdr3_nt: TGTGCCAGCAGCCTCCTAGACAGGGCGCTCCACTTT; cdr3_aa: CASSLLDRALHF
clone_size: .; v_call: TRBV25-1; j_call: TRBJ1-2; d_call: .; cdr3_nt: TGTGCCAGCAGTGATAATAGAAGGGAGGGCTACACCTTC; cdr3_aa: CASSDNRREGYTF
clone_size: .; v_call: TRBV7-8; j_call: TRBJ2-7; d_call: .; cdr3_nt: TGTGCCAGCAGCCCACGGACAGTCCACGAGCAGTACTTC; cdr3_aa: CASSPRTVHEQYF
clone_size: .; v_call: TRBV9; j_call: TRBJ1-2; d_call: TRBD1; cdr3_nt: TGTGCCAGCAGCCCTTGGGACAGGGGGCAAGCAAACTATGGCTACACCTTC; cdr3_aa: CASSPWDRGQANYGYTF
clone_size: .; v_call: TRBV7-8; j_call: TRBJ2-1; d_call: .; cdr3_nt: TGTGCCAGCAGCCCTTATCAAGTTATTTTAGCGCGGTCCTACAATGAGCAGTTCTTC; cdr3_aa: CASSPYQVILARSYNEQFF
clone_size: few; v_call: TRBV28; j_call: TRBJ1-2; d_call: .; cdr3_nt: TGTGCCAGCAGACGCAGGGGTATGGACTATGGCTACACCTTC; cdr3_aa: CASRRRGMDYGYTF
clone_size: .; v_call: TRBV7-8; j_call: TRBJ1-3; d_call: TRBD1; cdr3_nt: TGTGCCAGCAGCTTGACCTTTCGACAGGGGGCCCGAGGAAACACCATATATTTT; cdr3_aa: CASSLTFRQGARGNTIYF
clone_size: .; v_call: TRBV6-5; j_call: TRBJ1-2; d_call: .; cdr3_nt: TGTGCCAGCAGTCCCACGACAGGTAGCTATGGCTACACCTTC; cdr3_aa: CASSPTTGSYGYTF